This T cell receptor beta chain was recovered during a study of CD8+CD57+ T cells in acquired aplastic anemia. Broader study findings: Shared by patients and controls, almost 30 CD8+ CDR3s were abundant in patients.

Whoever was chosen for sequencing had shown CD8+CD57+ cell expansion by flow cytometry. There were no patients without severe acquired aplastic anemia. Prior therapy had not been administered to any patient at the time of blood sampling. Germline CDR1 is MDHEN and CDR2 is SYDVKM. V dropped 5 bases and J dropped 3 bases, with 20 bases sitting between them. CDR3 length: 16 residues. To note about this clonotype: No antigen is known for it.

TCR beta VDJ and CDR3 profiling used genomic DNA as template. TCRdb fed the reads into MiXCR, producing one record per CDR3 protein. This sample has 200,000 to 250,000 distinct CDR3 sequences, with 40% to 60% found just once. Sample: sorted CD4+, CD8+, or CD8+CD57+ T cells (not recorded which) from PBMCs. This sequence was found in a human donor with aplastic anemia. The J gene is TRBJ2-7, the V gene TRBV28; TRBD2 is a possible D gene (6 bases). This chain's CDR3 is CASSDGRTQRGYEQYF. CDR3 DNA sequence: TGTGCCAGCAGTGACGGGAGAACCCAAAGGGGCTACGAGCAGTACTTC.